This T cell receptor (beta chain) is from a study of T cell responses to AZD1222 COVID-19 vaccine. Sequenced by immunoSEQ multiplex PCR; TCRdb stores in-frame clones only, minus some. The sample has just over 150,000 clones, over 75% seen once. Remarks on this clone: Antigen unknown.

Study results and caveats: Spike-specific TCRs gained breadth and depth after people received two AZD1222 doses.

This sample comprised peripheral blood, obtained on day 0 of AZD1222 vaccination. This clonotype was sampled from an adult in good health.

The CDR3 DNA follows: TGTGCCAGCAGCAGGGTTCAGCCCCAGCATTTT. Its translation: CASSRVQPQHF. The rearrangement uses TRBV27 and TRBJ1-5, with D tentatively TRBD1 (5 bases). The germline V gene encodes CDR1 MNHEY and CDR2 SMNVEV (reference sequence). The CDR3 runs to 11 residues. The ends were cut back, 6 bases at V and 6 bases at J, with 6 bases in the middle.